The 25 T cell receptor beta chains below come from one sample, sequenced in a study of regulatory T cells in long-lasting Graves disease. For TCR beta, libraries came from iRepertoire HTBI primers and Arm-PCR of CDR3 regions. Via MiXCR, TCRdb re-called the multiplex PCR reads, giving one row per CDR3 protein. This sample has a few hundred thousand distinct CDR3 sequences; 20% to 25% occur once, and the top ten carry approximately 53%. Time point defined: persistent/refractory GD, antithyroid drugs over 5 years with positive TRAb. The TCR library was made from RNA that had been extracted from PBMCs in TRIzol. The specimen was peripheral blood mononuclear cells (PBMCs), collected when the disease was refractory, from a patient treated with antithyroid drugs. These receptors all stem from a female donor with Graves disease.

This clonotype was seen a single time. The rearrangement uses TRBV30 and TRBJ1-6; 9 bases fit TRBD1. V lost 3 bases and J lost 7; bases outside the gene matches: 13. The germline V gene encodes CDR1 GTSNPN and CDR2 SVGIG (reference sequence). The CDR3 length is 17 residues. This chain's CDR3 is CAWRPGRQGVFNSPLHF. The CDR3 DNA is TGTGCCTGGAGGCCTGGACGACAGGGGGTCTTCAATTCACCCCTCCACTTT. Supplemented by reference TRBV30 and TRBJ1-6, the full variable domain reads SQTIHQWPATLVQPVGSPLSLECTVEGTSNPNLYWYRQAAGRGLQLLFYSVGIGQISSEVPQNLSASRPQDRQFILSSKKLLLSDSGFYLCAWRPGRQGVFNSPLHFGNGTRLTVT.

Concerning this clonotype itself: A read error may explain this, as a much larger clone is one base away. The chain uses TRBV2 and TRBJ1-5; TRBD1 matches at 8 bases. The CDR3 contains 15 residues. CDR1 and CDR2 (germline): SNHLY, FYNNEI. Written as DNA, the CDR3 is TGTGCCAGCAGGGGACAGGTAGTGGGGAATCGGCCCCAGCATTTT. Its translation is CASRGQVVGNRPQHF. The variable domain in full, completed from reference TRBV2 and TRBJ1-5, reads EPEVTQTPSHQVTQMGQEVILRCVPISNHLYFYWYRQILGQKVEFLVSFYNNEISEKSEIFDDQFSVERPDGSNFTLKIRSTKLEDSAMYFCASRGQVVGNRPQHFGDGTRLSIL.

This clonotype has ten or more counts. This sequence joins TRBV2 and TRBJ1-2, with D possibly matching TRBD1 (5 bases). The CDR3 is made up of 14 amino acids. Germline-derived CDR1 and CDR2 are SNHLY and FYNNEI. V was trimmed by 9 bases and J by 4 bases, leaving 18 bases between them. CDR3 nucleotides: TGTGCCAGTAGGTTAGACCGGGACTCCTATGGCTACACCTTC. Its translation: CASRLDRDSYGYTF.

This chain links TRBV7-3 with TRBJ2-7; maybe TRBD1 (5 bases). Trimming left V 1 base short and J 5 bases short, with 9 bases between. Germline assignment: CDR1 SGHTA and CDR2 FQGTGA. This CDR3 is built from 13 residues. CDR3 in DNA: TGTGCCAGCAGCTTAAGTGCAGGGCACGAGCAGTACTTC. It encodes CASSLSAGHEQYF.

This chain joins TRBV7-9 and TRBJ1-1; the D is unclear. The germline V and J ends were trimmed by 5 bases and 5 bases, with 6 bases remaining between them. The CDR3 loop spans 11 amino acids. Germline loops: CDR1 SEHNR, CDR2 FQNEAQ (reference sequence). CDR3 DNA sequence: TGTGCCAGCAGCCCAGCGACTGAAGCTTTCTTT. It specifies CASSPATEAFF.

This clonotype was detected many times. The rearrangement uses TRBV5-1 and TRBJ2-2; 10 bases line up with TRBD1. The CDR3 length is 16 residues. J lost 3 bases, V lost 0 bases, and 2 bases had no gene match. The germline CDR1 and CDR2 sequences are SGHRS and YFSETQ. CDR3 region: CASSLEGQGYTGELFF. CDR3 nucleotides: TGCGCCAGCAGCTTGGAGGGACAGGGGTACACCGGGGAGCTGTTTTTT.

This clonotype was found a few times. CDR3 sequence: CASSYLGQATYEQYF. The CDR3 coding sequence is TGTGCCAGCAGTTACCTCGGGCAGGCAACCTACGAGCAGTACTTC. This sequence joins TRBV6-5 and TRBJ2-7; D gene uncertain. The CDR3 extends over 15 amino acids. V was shortened by 2 bases and J by 2 bases, with 13 bases between the two germline ends. Germline V lookup: CDR1 MNHEY, CDR2 SVGAGI.

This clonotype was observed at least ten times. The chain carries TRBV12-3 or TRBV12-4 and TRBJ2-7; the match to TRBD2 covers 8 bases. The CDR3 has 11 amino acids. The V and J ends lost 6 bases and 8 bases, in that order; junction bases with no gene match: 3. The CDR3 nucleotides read TGTGCCAGCAGATCGGGGGGGAAGCAGTACTTC. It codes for CASRSGGKQYF.

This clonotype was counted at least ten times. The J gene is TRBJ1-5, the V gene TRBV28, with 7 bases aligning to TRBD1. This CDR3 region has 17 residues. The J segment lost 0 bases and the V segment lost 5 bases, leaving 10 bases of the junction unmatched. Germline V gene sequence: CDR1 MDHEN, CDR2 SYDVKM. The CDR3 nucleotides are TGTGCCAGCAGTCACGCTGTACAGGGGAATAGCAATCAGCCCCAGCATTTT. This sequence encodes CASSHAVQGNSNQPQHF.

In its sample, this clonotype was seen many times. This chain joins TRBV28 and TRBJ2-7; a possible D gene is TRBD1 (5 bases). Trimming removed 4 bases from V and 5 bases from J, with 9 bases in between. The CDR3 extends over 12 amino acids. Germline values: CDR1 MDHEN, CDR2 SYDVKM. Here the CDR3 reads CASSYLGDEQYF. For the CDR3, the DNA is TGTGCCAGCAGTTACTTAGGGGACGAGCAGTACTTC.

For the CDR3, the DNA is TGTGCCAGTAGTATGGGACCGGCTAGCACGAATTACGAGCAGTACTTC. Translation: CASSMGPASTNYEQYF. This chain links TRBV19 with TRBJ2-7; either TRBD1 or TRBD2 may fit D (5 bases each). Germline CDR1 LNHDA, CDR2 SQIVND (reference sequence). The CDR3 sequence is 16 residues long. The V end lost 3 bases, the J end lost 4 bases, and 19 bases lay between the germline ends.

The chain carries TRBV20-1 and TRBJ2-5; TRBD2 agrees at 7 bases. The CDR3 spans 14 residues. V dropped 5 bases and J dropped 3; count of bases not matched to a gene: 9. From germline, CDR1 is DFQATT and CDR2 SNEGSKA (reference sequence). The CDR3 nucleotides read TGCAGTGCTGGAGCGGGATGGGGGGAAGAGACCCAGTACTTC. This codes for CSAGAGWGEETQYF.

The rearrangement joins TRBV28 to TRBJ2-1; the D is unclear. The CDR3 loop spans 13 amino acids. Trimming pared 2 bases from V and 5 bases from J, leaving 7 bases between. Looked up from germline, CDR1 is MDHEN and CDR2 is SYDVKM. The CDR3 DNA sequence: TGTGCCAGCAGTTTACCCGTCCACAATGAGCAGTTCTTC. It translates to CASSLPVHNEQFF.

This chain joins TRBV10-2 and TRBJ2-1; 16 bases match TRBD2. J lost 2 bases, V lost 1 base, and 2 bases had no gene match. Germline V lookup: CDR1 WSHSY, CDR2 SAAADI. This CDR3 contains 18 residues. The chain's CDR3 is CASSEWGLAGGPYNEQFF. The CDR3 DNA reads TGCGCCAGCAGTGAGTGGGGACTAGCGGGAGGGCCCTACAATGAGCAGTTCTTC.

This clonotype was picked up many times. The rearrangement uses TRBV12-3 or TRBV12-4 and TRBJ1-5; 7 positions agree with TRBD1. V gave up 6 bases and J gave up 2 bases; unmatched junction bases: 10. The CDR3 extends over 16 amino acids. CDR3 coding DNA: TGTGCCAGCAGGAGGAACAGGGGCGCCGGCAATCAGCCCCAGCATTTT. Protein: CASRRNRGAGNQPQHF.

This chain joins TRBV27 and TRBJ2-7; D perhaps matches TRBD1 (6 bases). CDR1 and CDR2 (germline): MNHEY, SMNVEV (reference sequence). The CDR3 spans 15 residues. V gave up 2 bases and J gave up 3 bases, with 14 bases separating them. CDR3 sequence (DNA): TGTGCCAGCAGTTTAGACCAGGGGAGCTTCTACGAGCAGTACTTC. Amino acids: CASSLDQGSFYEQYF.

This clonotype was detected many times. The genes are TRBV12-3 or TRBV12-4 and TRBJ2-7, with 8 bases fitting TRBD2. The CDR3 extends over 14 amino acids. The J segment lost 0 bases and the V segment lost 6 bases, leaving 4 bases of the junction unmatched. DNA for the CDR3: TGTGCCAGCAGGATTAGCGGGAACTCCTACGAGCAGTACTTC. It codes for CASRISGNSYEQYF.

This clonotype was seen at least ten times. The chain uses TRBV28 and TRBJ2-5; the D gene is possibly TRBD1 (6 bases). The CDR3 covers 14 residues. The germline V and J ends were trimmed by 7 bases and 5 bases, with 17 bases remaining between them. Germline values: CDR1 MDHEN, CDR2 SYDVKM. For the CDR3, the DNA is TGTGCCAGCACCCGCTCCAGGGGAGAGGAGACCCAGTACTTC. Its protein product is CASTRSRGEETQYF.

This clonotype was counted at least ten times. CDR3 nucleotide sequence: TGTGCCAGCAGTACCGGGACAGGACCCTACGAGCAGTACTTC. This translates into CASSTGTGPYEQYF. V is TRBV27 and J is TRBJ2-7, with 8 positions matching TRBD1. The CDR3 is 14 amino acids. After removal of 5 bases from V and 2 bases from J, the junction contained 5 bases not matched to a gene. CDR1 and CDR2 from the germline V gene are MNHEY and SMNVEV (reference sequence).

The CDR3 region is CASSLLAGVVGTEAFF. The DNA for the CDR3 is TGTGCCAGCAGTTTATTGGCCGGGGTGGTGGGCACTGAAGCTTTCTTT. This chain joins TRBV28 and TRBJ1-1; no reliable D call. The V and J ends lost 1 base and 4 bases respectively, with 16 bases between them. Germline-derived CDR1 and CDR2 are MDHEN and SYDVKM. The CDR3 has 16 residues. The entire variable domain, with the rest obtained from reference TRBV28 and TRBJ1-1, is as follows: DVKVTQSSRYLVKRTGEKVFLECVQDMDHENMFWYRQDPGLGLRLIYFSYDVKMKEKGDIPEGYSVSREKKERFSLILESASTNQTSMYLCASSLLAGVVGTEAFFGQGTRLTVV.

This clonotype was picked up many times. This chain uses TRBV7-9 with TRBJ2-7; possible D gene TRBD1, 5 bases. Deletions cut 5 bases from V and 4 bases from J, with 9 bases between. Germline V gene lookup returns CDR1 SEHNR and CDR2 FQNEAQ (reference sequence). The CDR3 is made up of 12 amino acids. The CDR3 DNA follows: TGTGCCAGCAGCCGACAGAATTACGAGCAGTACTTC. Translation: CASSRQNYEQYF.

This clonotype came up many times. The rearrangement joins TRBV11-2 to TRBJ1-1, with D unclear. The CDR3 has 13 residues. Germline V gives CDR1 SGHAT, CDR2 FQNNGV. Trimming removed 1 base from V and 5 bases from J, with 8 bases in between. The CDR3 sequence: CASSLVLETEAFF. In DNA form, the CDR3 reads TGTGCCAGCAGCTTAGTTTTGGAGACTGAAGCTTTCTTT.

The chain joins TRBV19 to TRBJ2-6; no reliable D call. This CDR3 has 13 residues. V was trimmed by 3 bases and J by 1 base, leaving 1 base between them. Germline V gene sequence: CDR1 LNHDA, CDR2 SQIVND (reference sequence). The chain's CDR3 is CASSMSGANVLTF. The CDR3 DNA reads TGTGCCAGTAGTATGTCTGGGGCCAACGTCCTGACTTTC.

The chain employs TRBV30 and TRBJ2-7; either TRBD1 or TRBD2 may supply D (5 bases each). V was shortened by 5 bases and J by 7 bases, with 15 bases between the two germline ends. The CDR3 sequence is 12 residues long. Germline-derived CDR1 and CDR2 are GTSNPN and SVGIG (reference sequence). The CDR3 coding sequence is TGTGCCTGGGCCGGGGCCGCCCCAGAGCAGTACTTC. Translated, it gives CAWAGAAPEQYF.

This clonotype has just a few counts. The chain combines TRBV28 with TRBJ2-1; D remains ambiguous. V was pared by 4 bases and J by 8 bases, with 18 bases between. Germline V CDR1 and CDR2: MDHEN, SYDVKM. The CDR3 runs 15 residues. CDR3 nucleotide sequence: TGTGCCAGCAGTTGGCCGCTTGCGAGTTGGGATGAGCAGTTCTTC. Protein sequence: CASSWPLASWDEQFF. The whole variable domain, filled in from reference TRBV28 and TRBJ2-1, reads DVKVTQSSRYLVKRTGEKVFLECVQDMDHENMFWYRQDPGLGLRLIYFSYDVKMKEKGDIPEGYSVSREKKERFSLILESASTNQTSMYLCASSWPLASWDEQFFGPGTRLTVL.